The 9 T cell receptor beta chains listed next were all sequenced from one sample in a study of T cells expressing NK-cell markers. TCRdb re-called the 5' RACE reads and catalogs CDR3 proteins one per entry, DNA excluded. Here the sample table reports 350,000 to 450,000 distinct CDR3 sequences. Material: blood T cells: a sorted CD56 or NKG2C T cell subset, CD4+ or CD8+ T cells, or bulk PBMC T cells (not recorded which). The receptors derive from a man aged 18 to 69 in good health.

The chain recombines TRBV6-5 with TRBJ2-3; TCRdb's D call, TRBD1, is unchecked because there is no DNA. Per germline, CDR1 MNHEY and CDR2 SVGAGI. The CDR3 is made up of 16 amino acids. This chain's CDR3 is CASNRSTSRPTDTQYF.

This sequence joins TRBV10-3 and TRBJ2-7. The length of the CDR3 is 12 residues. The germline gives CDR1 ENHRY, CDR2 SYGVKD. The CDR3 spells CAINEGVYEQYF.

V gene TRBV7-9 combines with J gene TRBJ2-1; TCRdb outputs TRBD2, but without DNA this stays unchecked. The CDR3 length is 15 residues. CDR1 and CDR2 from the germline V gene are SEHNR and FQNEAQ (reference sequence). CDR3 in amino acids: CASSLPGRGIDEQFF. The variable domain in full, with the rest retrieved from reference TRBV7-9 and TRBJ2-1, is DTGVSQNPRHKITKRGQNVTFRCDPISEHNRLYWYRQTLGQGPEFLTYFQNEAQLEKSRLLSDRFSAERPKGSFSTLEIQRTEQGDSAMYLCASSLPGRGIDEQFFGPGTRLTVL.

The gene calls are TRBV3-1 and TRBJ2-4; TCRdb's D gene call, TRBD2, goes unchecked for lack of DNA. Germline values: CDR1 LGHDT, CDR2 YNNKEL (reference sequence). The CDR3 totals 16 residues. The CDR3 sequence: CASSPIAGGAKNIQYF.

J is TRBJ1-1 and V is TRBV19. This CDR3 comprises 14 residues. Per the germline V gene, CDR1 is LNHDA and CDR2 is SQIVND (reference sequence). The CDR3 spells CASSMDTSRTEAFF.

V is TRBV5-1 and J is TRBJ1-1. Germline CDR1 is SGHRS and CDR2 is YFSETQ. CDR3 length: 14 amino acids. The CDR3 here is CASSLAKLGTEAFF.

V is TRBV28 and J is TRBJ2-2; TCRdb returns TRBD2, unconfirmable since there is no DNA. This CDR3 has 17 amino acids. Germline V lookup: CDR1 MDHEN, CDR2 SYDVKM. The CDR3 region is CASSLPSGGRNTGELFF.

CDR3 region: CATSVTGTGGPGELFF. The V gene is TRBV24-1, the J gene TRBJ2-2; TCRdb picks TRBD1, but there is no DNA to check that call. Per the germline V gene, CDR1 is KGHDR and CDR2 is SFDVKD. This CDR3 is built from 16 residues.

The chain couples TRBV12-3 or TRBV12-4 to TRBJ2-1; checking the TCRdb D call of TRBD2 is not possible without DNA. The CDR3 has 15 amino acids. CDR3 amino acids: CASSLMGTSYNEQFF.